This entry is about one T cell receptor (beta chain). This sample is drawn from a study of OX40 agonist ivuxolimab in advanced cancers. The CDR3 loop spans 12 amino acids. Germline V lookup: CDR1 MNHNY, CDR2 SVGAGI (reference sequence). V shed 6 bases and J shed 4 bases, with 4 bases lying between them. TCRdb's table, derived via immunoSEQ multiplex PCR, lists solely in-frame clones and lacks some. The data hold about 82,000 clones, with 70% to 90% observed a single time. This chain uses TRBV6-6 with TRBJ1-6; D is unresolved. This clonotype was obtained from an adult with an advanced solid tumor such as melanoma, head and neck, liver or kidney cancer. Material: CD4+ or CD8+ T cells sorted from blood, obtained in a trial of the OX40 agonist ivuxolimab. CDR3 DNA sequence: TGTGCCAGCAGGCAGTATAATTCACCCCTCCACTTT. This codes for CASRQYNSPLHF.